The T cell receptor (beta chain) under discussion was sequenced for a study of cytomegalovirus exposure and HLA in healthy donors. This CDR3 contains 15 residues. CDR1 is MDHEN and CDR2 is SYDVKM in the germline V gene. V was pared by 6 bases and J by 3 bases, with 9 bases of the junction left unmatched. The PCR contained 60 Vbeta and 13 Jbeta primers. Profiled with immunoSEQ multiplex PCR; TCRdb holds only in-frame clones, not every one. The data contain about 110,000 clones, 74% of them singletons. The chain links TRBV28 to TRBJ2-7; 9 positions agree with TRBD1. The sample taken for sequencing was PBMCs. The receptor was derived from a man aged 30-40 years in good health and CMV-seropositive. This chain's CDR3 is CASRGDREGDYEQYF. The CDR3, as DNA: TGTGCCAGCAGGGGGGACAGGGAGGGGGACTACGAGCAGTACTTC.